The count of the clone carrying this TCR beta chain is one. This sample is part of a study of cytomegalovirus exposure and HLA in healthy donors. The primer mix had 60 Vbeta and 13 Jbeta primers. Produced via immunoSEQ multiplex PCR; TCRdb's table is partial and in-frame only. The top ten clones hold 2% to 3% of a sample with some 200,000 clones, approximately 84% of them seen once. The J segment lost 1 base and the V segment lost 7 bases, leaving 4 bases of the junction unmatched. CDR1 is SQVTM and CDR2 is ANQGSEA in the germline V gene. The CDR3 contains 15 residues. This TCR was sampled from a woman between 45 and 65 years old in good health and CMV-seropositive. Sample: PBMCs. This rearrangement joins TRBV29-1 to TRBJ2-1; 13 bases line up with TRBD2. CDR3 protein: CSARLAGGSYNEQFF. The CDR3 coding sequence is TGCAGCGCCCGACTAGCGGGGGGATCCTACAATGAGCAGTTCTTC.